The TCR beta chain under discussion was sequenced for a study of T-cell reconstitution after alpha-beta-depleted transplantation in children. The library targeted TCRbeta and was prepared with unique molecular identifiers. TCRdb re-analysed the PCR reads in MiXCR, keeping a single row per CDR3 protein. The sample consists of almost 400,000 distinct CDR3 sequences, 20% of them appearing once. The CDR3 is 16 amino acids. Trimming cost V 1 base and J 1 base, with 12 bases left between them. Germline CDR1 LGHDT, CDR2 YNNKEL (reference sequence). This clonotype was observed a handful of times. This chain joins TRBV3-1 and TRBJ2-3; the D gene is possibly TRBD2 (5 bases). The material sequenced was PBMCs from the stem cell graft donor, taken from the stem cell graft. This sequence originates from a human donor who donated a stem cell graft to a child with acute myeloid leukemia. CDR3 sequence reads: CASSQVVGGRTDTQYF. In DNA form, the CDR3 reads TGTGCCAGCAGCCAAGTGGTCGGAGGCCGCACAGATACGCAGTATTTT.